This TCR beta chain is from a study of early T cells in non-severe SARS-CoV-2 infection. As for the study in general: Chains from this unsorted whole-blood bulk RNA could not be paired. Study-level points and caveats: Matches to VDJdb favored anti-spike CD8 responses and missed private and CD4 specificities.

Individual cDNA molecules were tagged with unique molecular identifiers, the study reported. Via MiXCR, TCRdb re-called the 5' RACE reads, giving one row per CDR3 protein. This sample has about 110,000 distinct CDR3 sequences, with about 12% found just once. Of note for this clonotype: Its antigen is undetermined.

V was pared by 2 bases and J by 7 bases, with 8 bases between. The CDR3 runs to 13 residues. The germline CDR1 and CDR2 sequences are SGHDN and FVKESK. The specimen sequenced was whole blood. The source of this sequence is an adult who was a healthcare worker with PCR-confirmed SARS-CoV-2 infection or an uninfected control (not recorded which). The chain is built from TRBV14 and TRBJ2-2; no clear D gene. CDR3 nucleotide sequence: TGTGCCAGCAGCCAAATGTCTGTCGGGGAGCTGTTTTTT. This translates into CASSQMSVGELFF.